These 27 T cell receptor beta chains came from one sample sequenced in a study of blood T cell repertoires in COVID-19. Sequencing was performed with immunoSEQ multiplex PCR; in TCRdb, only in-frame clones are kept and a portion is missing. The profile shows some 250,000 clones, about 79% of them singletons. Sequencing input: peripheral blood. These receptors all stem from a woman aged 80 or older with acute or convalescent COVID-19.

The V call is TRBV11-3, the J call TRBJ2-3; D possibly corresponds to TRBD2 (6 bases). The CDR3 length is 15 residues. V was pared by 1 base and J by 0 bases, with 8 bases between. Germline CDR1 and CDR2: SGHNT and YENEEA. CDR3 in DNA: TGTGCCAGCAGCTTAGGGGCGGGGAGCACAGATACGCAGTATTTT. Protein product: CASSLGAGSTDTQYF.

Here the CDR3 reads CASSQVGPGSGWSAQYF. The CDR3 region has the DNA TGCGCCAGCAGCCAAGTGGGACCCGGCAGCGGGTGGTCGGCCCAGTACTTC. V gene TRBV4-1 combines with J gene TRBJ2-5; D is possibly TRBD2 (6 bases). V was cut by 1 base and J by 9 bases, with 24 bases left in between. The CDR3 sequence is 17 residues long. Germline V gene data show CDR1 as MGHRA and CDR2 as YSYEKL.

This sequence joins TRBV10-3 and TRBJ1-1; 8 bases are a match to TRBD1. Germline assignment: CDR1 ENHRY and CDR2 SYGVKD. This CDR3 region has 16 residues. V lost 8 bases to trimming and J lost 3 bases; unmatched junction nucleotides: 14. The CDR3 is CAIRSGSGGMDTEAFF. The CDR3, as DNA: TGTGCCATCCGGAGCGGGTCAGGGGGCATGGACACTGAAGCTTTCTTT.

This chain links TRBV28 with TRBJ1-3; 8 bases fit TRBD1. In germline, CDR1 is MDHEN, CDR2 SYDVKM. CDR3 length: 15 residues. V lost 3 bases, J lost 4 bases, and 5 bases stayed unmatched. The CDR3 sequence is CASSFQGAGGNTIYF. CDR3 sequence (DNA): TGTGCCAGCAGTTTTCAGGGGGCTGGGGGAAACACCATATATTTT. The full variable domain, completed using reference TRBV28 and TRBJ1-3, is DVKVTQSSRYLVKRTGEKVFLECVQDMDHENMFWYRQDPGLGLRLIYFSYDVKMKEKGDIPEGYSVSREKKERFSLILESASTNQTSMYLCASSFQGAGGNTIYFGEGSWLTVV.

The chain recombines TRBV5-1 with TRBJ2-2; perhaps TRBD2 as D (6 bases). V gave up 6 bases and J gave up 0 bases, with 12 bases separating them. This CDR3 spans 15 amino acids. Germline CDR1 SGHRS, CDR2 YFSETQ. The CDR3, as DNA: TGCGCCAGCACCCCCGGCGGGGCGAACACCGGGGAGCTGTTTTTT. It is translated as CASTPGGANTGELFF. The whole variable domain, filled in from reference TRBV5-1 and TRBJ2-2, reads KAGVTQTPRYLIKTRGQQVTLSCSPISGHRSVSWYQQTPGQGLQFLFEYFSETQRNKGNFPGRFSGRQFSNSRSEMNVSTLELGDSALYLCASTPGGANTGELFFGEGSRLTVL.

This chain connects TRBV19 to TRBJ1-5, with D perhaps TRBD1 (5 bases). Germline V gene lookup returns CDR1 LNHDA and CDR2 SQIVND (reference sequence). Trimming removed 3 bases from V and 6 bases from J, with 9 bases in between. CDR3 length equals 13 residues. The CDR3 nucleotides are TGTGCCAGTAGTATGAAGGGGCTTCAGCCCCAGCATTTT. Translating it yields CASSMKGLQPQHF.

V is TRBV5-5 and J is TRBJ2-5; 8 bases are shared with TRBD1. CDR1 and CDR2 (germline): SGHKS, YYEKEE (reference sequence). The CDR3 sequence is 14 residues long. J was trimmed by 4 bases and V by 4 bases; bases with no gene match: 6. In DNA form, the CDR3 reads TGTGCCAGCAGCCCGACAGGGGTATTAGAGACCCAGTACTTC. It yields the protein CASSPTGVLETQYF. Supplemented by reference TRBV5-5 and TRBJ2-5, the full variable domain reads DAGVTQSPTHLIKTRGQQVTLRCSPISGHKSVSWYQQVLGQGPQFIFQYYEKEERGRGNFPDRFSARQFPNYSSELNVNALLLGDSALYLCASSPTGVLETQYFGPGTRLLVL.

The genes are TRBV18 and TRBJ1-5; tentatively, D is TRBD1 (5 bases). This CDR3 has 13 amino acids. Germline loops: CDR1 KGHSH, CDR2 LQKENI. The V gene lost 5 bases and the J gene lost 5 bases, with 10 bases spanning the gap. Here the CDR3 DNA reads TGTGCCAGCTCAACAGGTATTGATCAGCCCCAGCATTTT. Residues: CASSTGIDQPQHF.

The chain employs TRBV12-3 or TRBV12-4 and TRBJ2-5, with D uncertain. Between the trimmed V and J ends, which lost 6 bases and 1 base, there was a span of 9 bases. This CDR3 is built from 13 residues. CDR3 DNA sequence: TGTGCCAGCAGGGGCCCGTTCCAAGAGACCCAGTACTTC. Encoded protein: CASRGPFQETQYF.

The CDR3 DNA sequence: TGTGCCAGCTGGACCGGGACAGGGAACAATGAGCAGTTCTTC. Translation gives CASWTGTGNNEQFF. The chain is built from TRBV28 and TRBJ2-1, with TRBD1 identical over 9 bases. V gave up 8 bases and J gave up 5 bases; unmatched junction bases: 7. CDR1 is MDHEN and CDR2 is SYDVKM in the germline V gene. This CDR3 is 14 amino acids long.

This clone occurred once. This chain links TRBV3-1 (or the pseudogene TRBV3-2) with TRBJ1-6; D call uncertain. Deletions cut 1 base from V and 3 bases from J, with 13 bases between. The CDR3 sequence is 17 residues long. Germline V gene sequence: CDR1 LGHDT, CDR2 YNNKEL (reference sequence). The CDR3 loop is CASSQGLLRGYNSPLHF. The CDR3 DNA sequence: TGTGCCAGCAGCCAAGGCCTACTCCGGGGCTATAATTCACCCCTCCACTTT.

In its sample, this clone was seen a few times. CDR3 region: CASKGQGDGEAFF. The CDR3 nucleotides are TGTGCCAGTAAAGGTCAGGGGGATGGTGAAGCTTTCTTT. The rearrangement joins TRBV19 to TRBJ1-1; 7 bases are shared with TRBD1. The CDR3 is 13 residues long. V dropped 7 bases and J dropped 7; count of bases not matched to a gene: 9. CDR1 LNHDA and CDR2 SQIVND come from the germline V gene (reference sequence).

V is TRBV7-9 and J is TRBJ1-4; the match to TRBD1 covers 10 bases. V was clipped by 2 bases and J by 2 bases; unmatched bases: 5. The CDR3 runs 17 residues. Germline values: CDR1 SEHNR, CDR2 FQNEAQ (reference sequence). The CDR3 DNA sequence: TGTGCCAGCAGCTTATCATCGGGACAGGGGACTAATGAAAAACTGTTTTTT. This sequence encodes CASSLSSGQGTNEKLFF. The entire variable domain, with the rest obtained from reference TRBV7-9 and TRBJ1-4, is as follows: DTGVSQNPRHKITKRGQNVTFRCDPISEHNRLYWYRQTLGQGPEFLTYFQNEAQLEKSRLLSDRFSAERPKGSFSTLEIQRTEQGDSAMYLCASSLSSGQGTNEKLFFGSGTQLSVL.

This clone showed up just once. V gene TRBV5-4 combines with J gene TRBJ2-1; 8 positions agree with TRBD1. V trimming: 4 bases; J trimming: 0 bases; junction bases outside the gene matches: 3. CDR1 and CDR2 (germline): SGHNT, YYREEE (reference sequence). This CDR3 has 15 amino acids. CDR3 nucleotides: TGTGCCAGCAGCCGGACAGGGAGCTCCTACAATGAGCAGTTCTTC. The encoded protein is CASSRTGSSYNEQFF.

This clone occurred once. The V and J genes are TRBV28 and TRBJ1-1; D is undetermined. The germline V gene encodes CDR1 MDHEN and CDR2 SYDVKM. The V and J ends lost 3 bases and 0 bases respectively, with 8 bases between them. The CDR3 sequence is 14 residues long. The CDR3 region has the DNA TGTGCCAGCAGTTTGGTACAGATGAACACTGAAGCTTTCTTT. This sequence encodes CASSLVQMNTEAFF. Supplemented by reference TRBV28 and TRBJ1-1, the full variable domain reads DVKVTQSSRYLVKRTGEKVFLECVQDMDHENMFWYRQDPGLGLRLIYFSYDVKMKEKGDIPEGYSVSREKKERFSLILESASTNQTSMYLCASSLVQMNTEAFFGQGTRLTVV.

The V call is TRBV6-5, the J call TRBJ2-2, with D perhaps matching TRBD1 (6 bases). Trimming took off 5 bases at V and 2 bases at J, with 12 bases between the two ends. Germline CDR1 and CDR2: MNHEY and SVGAGI. CDR3 size: 15 residues. CDR3 sequence reads: CASSHREPNTGELFF. The CDR3 DNA follows: TGTGCCAGCAGTCACAGGGAACCTAACACCGGGGAGCTGTTTTTT.

The chain recombines TRBV28 with TRBJ1-2; a possible D gene is TRBD1 (6 bases). Trimming took 2 bases from V and 6 from J, leaving 10 bases between them. CDR1 and CDR2 (germline): MDHEN, SYDVKM. The CDR3 has 13 residues. Written as DNA, the CDR3 is TGTGCCAGCAGTTTACGGACAGCTCATGGCTACACCTTC. Residues: CASSLRTAHGYTF.

A word on this clone: An end of the junction differs from the germline gene, which may be a read error. The chain is built from TRBV7-7 and TRBJ2-1; TRBD2 aligns across 11 bases. The CDR3 contains 15 residues. Germline loops: CDR1 SSHAT, CDR2 FNYEAQ (reference sequence). The CDR3 reads CASSPGTSGYNEQFF. CDR3 in DNA: TGTGCTAGCAGCCCAGGGACTAGCGGTTACAATGAGCAGTTCTTC.

The rearrangement links TRBV5-4 to TRBJ2-2; weak D call: TRBD1 (6 bases). Germline lookup yields CDR1 SGHNT and CDR2 YYREEE (reference sequence). The CDR3 contains 19 residues. Trimming removed 0 bases at V and 4 bases at J, with 22 bases between. The DNA for the CDR3 is TGTGCCAGCAGCTTGGCCGTAAGCTGGGGGCGCGCTATCACCGGGGAGCTGTTTTTT. Encoded protein: CASSLAVSWGRAITGELFF. The whole variable domain, remainder taken from reference TRBV5-4 and TRBJ2-2, is ETGVTQSPTHLIKTRGQQVTLRCSSQSGHNTVSWYQQALGQGPQFIFQYYREEENGRGNFPPRFSGLQFPNYSSELNVNALELDDSALYLCASSLAVSWGRAITGELFFGEGSRLTVL.

J is TRBJ1-3 and V is TRBV3-1 (or the pseudogene TRBV3-2), with a tentative D call TRBD1 (5 bases). V was cut by 0 bases and J by 2 bases, with 23 bases left in between. CDR1 LGHDT and CDR2 YNNKEL come from the germline V gene (reference sequence). The CDR3 spans 20 residues. The CDR3 spells CASSQDRTGGIGRTGNTIYF. CDR3 DNA: TGTGCCAGCAGCCAAGATAGGACCGGGGGGATTGGGAGGACTGGAAACACCATATATTTT.

The chain joins TRBV19 to TRBJ1-5; possible D gene TRBD1, 6 bases. Trimming took off 7 bases at V and 4 bases at J, with 17 bases between the two ends. The V gene's germline CDR1 is LNHDA and CDR2 SQIVND (reference sequence). This CDR3 comprises 15 residues. The CDR3 nucleotides read TGTGCCAGTACTTGGACAGTAGGGGCTAATCAGCCCCAGCATTTT. Amino acids: CASTWTVGANQPQHF. Full variable domain (missing parts from reference TRBV19 and TRBJ1-5): DGGITQSPKYLFRKEGQNVTLSCEQNLNHDAMYWYRQDPGQGLRLIYYSQIVNDFQKGDIAEGYSVSREKKESFPLTVTSAQKNPTAFYLCASTWTVGANQPQHFGDGTRLSIL.

This clone was recorded only once. The rearrangement joins TRBV28 to TRBJ1-3, with D possibly TRBD1 on 5 matching bases. The CDR3 loop spans 15 amino acids. V lost 4 bases and J lost 0, with 10 bases in between. CDR1 MDHEN and CDR2 SYDVKM come from the germline V gene. CDR3 loop: CASSSQVVSGNTIYF. Here the CDR3 DNA reads TGTGCCAGCAGTTCACAGGTGGTCTCTGGAAACACCATATATTTT.

The chain carries TRBV28 and TRBJ1-6; a weak D match, TRBD1 (6 bases). The germline V gene encodes CDR1 MDHEN and CDR2 SYDVKM. The CDR3 consists of 15 residues. Trimming removed 2 bases from V and 1 base from J, with 6 bases in between. The CDR3 DNA is TGTGCCAGCAGTTTACAGGGGTCCTATAATTCACCCCTCCACTTT. It codes for CASSLQGSYNSPLHF. The full variable domain, with the rest looked up from reference TRBV28 and TRBJ1-6, is DVKVTQSSRYLVKRTGEKVFLECVQDMDHENMFWYRQDPGLGLRLIYFSYDVKMKEKGDIPEGYSVSREKKERFSLILESASTNQTSMYLCASSLQGSYNSPLHFGNGTRLTVT.

This chain joins TRBV6-1 and TRBJ2-7; tentatively, D is TRBD1 (6 bases). Trimming stripped 1 base from V and 1 base from J, with 11 bases between. The CDR3 is 15 amino acids. Germline assignment: CDR1 MNHNS and CDR2 SASEGT. The CDR3 sequence is CASSEVQDSSYEQYF. The CDR3 DNA reads TGTGCCAGCAGTGAAGTCCAGGACAGTTCCTACGAGCAGTACTTC.

This clone was observed a single time. The rearrangement joins TRBV7-3 to TRBJ1-1, with 7 positions matching TRBD1. The germline gives CDR1 SGHTA, CDR2 FQGTGA. Unmatched junction bases numbered 2, after V lost 0 bases and J lost 1 base. CDR3 length equals 15 residues. The CDR3 bases are TGTGCCAGCAGCTTAACGGGACAGCCGAACACTGAAGCTTTCTTT. Residues: CASSLTGQPNTEAFF.

The V and J genes are TRBV11-2 and TRBJ1-5, with D possibly matching TRBD1 (6 bases). Per germline, CDR1 SGHAT and CDR2 FQNNGV. The CDR3 length is 14 residues. The ends were cut back, 2 bases at V and 7 bases at J, with 12 bases in the middle. The CDR3 region is CASSLNRAGQPQHF. CDR3 nucleotides: TGTGCCAGCAGCTTAAACAGGGCAGGACAGCCCCAGCATTTT.

This clone has more than one count but fewer than ten. The rearrangement joins TRBV27 to TRBJ1-2; TRBD1 aligns across 7 bases. Germline V gene sequence: CDR1 MNHEY, CDR2 SMNVEV (reference sequence). Unmatched junction bases numbered 7, after V lost 3 bases and J lost 0 bases. The CDR3 has 16 amino acids. The DNA of the CDR3 is TGTGCCAGCAGTTTGACAGGGATGACCGCTAACTATGGCTACACCTTC. Amino acids: CASSLTGMTANYGYTF.